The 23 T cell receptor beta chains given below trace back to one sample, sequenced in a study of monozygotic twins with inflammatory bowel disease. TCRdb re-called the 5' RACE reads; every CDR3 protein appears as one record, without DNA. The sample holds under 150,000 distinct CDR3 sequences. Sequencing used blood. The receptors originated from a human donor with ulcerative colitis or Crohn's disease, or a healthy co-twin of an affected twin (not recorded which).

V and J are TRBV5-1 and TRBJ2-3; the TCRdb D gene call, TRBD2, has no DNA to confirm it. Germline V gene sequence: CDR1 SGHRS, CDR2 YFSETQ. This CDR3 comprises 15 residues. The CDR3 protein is CASSPRLAGADTQYF. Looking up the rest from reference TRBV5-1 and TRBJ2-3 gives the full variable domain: KAGVTQTPRYLIKTRGQQVTLSCSPISGHRSVSWYQQTPGQGLQFLFEYFSETQRNKGNFPGRFSGRQFSNSRSEMNVSTLELGDSALYLCASSPRLAGADTQYFGPGTRLTVL.

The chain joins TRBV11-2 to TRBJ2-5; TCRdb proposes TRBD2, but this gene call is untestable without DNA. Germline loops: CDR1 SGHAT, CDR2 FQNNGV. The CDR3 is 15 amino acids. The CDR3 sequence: CASSERTSGGETQYF.

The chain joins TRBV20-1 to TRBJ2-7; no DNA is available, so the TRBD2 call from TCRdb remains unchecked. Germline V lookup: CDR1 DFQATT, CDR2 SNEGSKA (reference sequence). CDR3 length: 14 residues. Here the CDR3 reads CSATGTSGVYEQYF.

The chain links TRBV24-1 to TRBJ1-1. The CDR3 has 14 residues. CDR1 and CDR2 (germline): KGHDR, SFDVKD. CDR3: CATSDPTKGTEAFF.

The CDR3: CASSLAWGGLFEQYF. This sequence joins TRBV7-2 and TRBJ2-7; lacking DNA, the TRBD1 call made by TCRdb goes unchecked. The germline V gene encodes CDR1 SGHTA and CDR2 FQGNSA. This CDR3 has 15 residues.

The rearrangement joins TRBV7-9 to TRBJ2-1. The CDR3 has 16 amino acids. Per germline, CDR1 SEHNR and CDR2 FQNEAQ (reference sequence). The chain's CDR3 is CASSLMVGSSYNEQFF.

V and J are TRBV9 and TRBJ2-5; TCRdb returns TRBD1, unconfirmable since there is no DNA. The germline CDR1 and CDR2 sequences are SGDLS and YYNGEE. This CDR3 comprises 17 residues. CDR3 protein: CASSQTTGGGIQETQYF.

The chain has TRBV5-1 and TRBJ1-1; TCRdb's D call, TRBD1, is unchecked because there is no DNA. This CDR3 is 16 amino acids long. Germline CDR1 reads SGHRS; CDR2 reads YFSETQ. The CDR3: CASRGDRGGVNTEAFF.

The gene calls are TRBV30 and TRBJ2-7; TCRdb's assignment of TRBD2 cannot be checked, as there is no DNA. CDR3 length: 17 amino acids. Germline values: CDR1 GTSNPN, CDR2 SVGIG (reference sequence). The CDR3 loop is CAWSVKLGFRSSYEQYF.

The CDR3 spells CASSVATRRLGDYEQYF. The chain is built from TRBV9 and TRBJ2-7; TCRdb indicates TRBD2, and absent DNA this call remains unverified. This CDR3 spans 17 amino acids. Germline CDR1 SGDLS, CDR2 YYNGEE.

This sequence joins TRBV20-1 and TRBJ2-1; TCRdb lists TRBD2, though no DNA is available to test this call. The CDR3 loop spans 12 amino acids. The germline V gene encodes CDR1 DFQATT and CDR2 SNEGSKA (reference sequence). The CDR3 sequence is CSARRGYNEQFF.

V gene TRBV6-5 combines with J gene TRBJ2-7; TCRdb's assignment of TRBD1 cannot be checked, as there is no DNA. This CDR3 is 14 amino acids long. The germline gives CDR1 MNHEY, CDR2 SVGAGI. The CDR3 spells CASSLGGLGYEQYF.

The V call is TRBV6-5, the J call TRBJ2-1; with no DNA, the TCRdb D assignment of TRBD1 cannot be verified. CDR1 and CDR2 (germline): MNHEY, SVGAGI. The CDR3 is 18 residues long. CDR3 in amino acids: CASSHSPRQGADYNEQFF.

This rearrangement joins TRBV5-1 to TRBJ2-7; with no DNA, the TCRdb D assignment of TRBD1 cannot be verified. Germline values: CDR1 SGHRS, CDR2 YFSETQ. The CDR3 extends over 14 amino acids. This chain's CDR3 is CASSFVGRGSEQYF.

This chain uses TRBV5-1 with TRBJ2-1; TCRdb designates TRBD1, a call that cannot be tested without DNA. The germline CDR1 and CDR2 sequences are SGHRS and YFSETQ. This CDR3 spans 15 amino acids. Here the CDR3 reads CASSLGGGFRNEQFF.

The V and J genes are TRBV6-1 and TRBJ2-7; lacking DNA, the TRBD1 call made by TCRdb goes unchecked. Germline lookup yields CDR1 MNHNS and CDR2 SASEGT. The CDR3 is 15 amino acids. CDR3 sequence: CASSLHDSGLDEQYF.

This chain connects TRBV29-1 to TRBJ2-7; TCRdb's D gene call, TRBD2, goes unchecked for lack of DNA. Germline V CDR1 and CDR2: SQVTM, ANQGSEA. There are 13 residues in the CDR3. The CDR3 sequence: CSVNDLGPGEQYF.

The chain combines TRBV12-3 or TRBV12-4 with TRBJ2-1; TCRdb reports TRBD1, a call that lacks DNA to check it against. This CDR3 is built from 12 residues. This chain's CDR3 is CASTLGVREQFF.

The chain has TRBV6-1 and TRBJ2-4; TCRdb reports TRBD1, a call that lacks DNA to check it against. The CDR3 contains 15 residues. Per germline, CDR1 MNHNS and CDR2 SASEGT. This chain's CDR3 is CASGDTDVFKNIQYF.

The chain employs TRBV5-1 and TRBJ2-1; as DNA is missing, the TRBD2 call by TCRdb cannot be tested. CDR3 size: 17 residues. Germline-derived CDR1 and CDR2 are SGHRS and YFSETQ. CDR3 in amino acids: CASSWGLADWQDNEQFF. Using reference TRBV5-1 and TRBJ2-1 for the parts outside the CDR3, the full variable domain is KAGVTQTPRYLIKTRGQQVTLSCSPISGHRSVSWYQQTPGQGLQFLFEYFSETQRNKGNFPGRFSGRQFSNSRSEMNVSTLELGDSALYLCASSWGLADWQDNEQFFGPGTRLTVL.

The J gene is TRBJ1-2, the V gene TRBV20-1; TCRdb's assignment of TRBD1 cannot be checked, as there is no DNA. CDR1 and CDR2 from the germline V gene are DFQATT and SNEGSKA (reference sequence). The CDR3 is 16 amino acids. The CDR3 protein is CSASGTGALAYYGYTF.

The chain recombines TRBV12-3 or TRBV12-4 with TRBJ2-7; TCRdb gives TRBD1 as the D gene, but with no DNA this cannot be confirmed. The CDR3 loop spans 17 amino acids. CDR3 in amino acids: CASSLFLTAGQSYEQYF.

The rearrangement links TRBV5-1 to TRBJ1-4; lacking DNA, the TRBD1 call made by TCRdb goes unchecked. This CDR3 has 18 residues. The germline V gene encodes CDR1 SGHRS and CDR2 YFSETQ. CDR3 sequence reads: CASSLRDRGIDGSEKLFF.